This is a list of T cell receptor beta chains from one sample in a study of post-analysis software for immune sequencing data. TCRdb passed the PCR reads through MiXCR, listing each CDR3 protein once. The table records some 890,000 distinct CDR3 sequences, under 70% of them present only once. Sequencing was carried out using blood. These receptors were obtained from a girl under 18 with multiple sclerosis. CDR3s include the opening cysteine and the closing phenylalanine or tryptophan. Each record gives: J gene, D gene, clone size, V gene, CDR3 protein, CDR3 DNA. A D gene is named only where the DNA matches it firmly. Clone size is stated in some rows and not others, as once, few, many or a class when expanded.

J gene: TRBJ2-5
D gene: TRBD2
clone size: .
V gene: TRBV6-5
CDR3 protein: CASSYSGPTSGETQYF
CDR3 DNA: TGTGCCAGCAGTTACTCCGGGCCGACTAGCGGGGAGACCCAGTACTTC

J gene: TRBJ2-7
D gene: TRBD2
clone size: few
V gene: TRBV7-3
CDR3 protein: CASSPSAGGFQSSYEQYF
CDR3 DNA: TGTGCCAGCAGCCCCTCAGCGGGGGGCTTCCAGAGCTCCTACGAGCAGTACTTC

J gene: TRBJ2-1
D gene: TRBD1
clone size: .
V gene: TRBV4-1
CDR3 protein: CASSPRQGAMDEQFF
CDR3 DNA: TGCGCCAGCAGCCCTAGACAGGGGGCCATGGATGAGCAGTTCTTC

J gene: TRBJ1-2
D gene: TRBD1
clone size: .
V gene: TRBV20-1
CDR3 protein: CSARGGGQGHYGYTF
CDR3 DNA: TGCAGTGCTAGAGGAGGGGGACAGGGCCACTATGGCTACACCTTC

J gene: TRBJ2-3
D gene: .
clone size: .
V gene: TRBV14
CDR3 protein: CASSPGLLTDTQYF
CDR3 DNA: TGTGCCAGCAGCCCGGGACTTCTCACAGATACGCAGTATTTT

J gene: TRBJ2-2
D gene: TRBD1
clone size: .
V gene: TRBV29-1
CDR3 protein: CSVVSQGTGGELFF
CDR3 DNA: TGCAGCGTTGTATCACAGGGGACCGGCGGGGAGCTGTTTTTT

J gene: TRBJ2-7
D gene: TRBD2
clone size: .
V gene: TRBV12-3/TRBV12-4
CDR3 protein: CASRPGLAGSSYEQYF
CDR3 DNA: TGTGCCAGCAGACCGGGACTAGCGGGCAGCTCCTACGAGCAGTACTTC

J gene: TRBJ2-7
D gene: .
clone size: .
V gene: TRBV4-2
CDR3 protein: CASGAGQSYEQYF
CDR3 DNA: TGTGCCAGTGGGGCGGGGCAATCCTACGAGCAGTACTTC

J gene: TRBJ2-1
D gene: .
clone size: .
V gene: TRBV7-3
CDR3 protein: CASSPRGDRSSGPTYNEQFF
CDR3 DNA: TGTGCCAGCAGCCCTCGGGGGGACAGGAGTAGCGGGCCTACCTACAATGAGCAGTTCTTC

J gene: TRBJ2-1
D gene: .
clone size: .
V gene: TRBV12-3/TRBV12-4
CDR3 protein: CASSLLLEQFF
CDR3 DNA: TGTGCCAGCAGTTTGCTGCTAGAGCAGTTCTTC

J gene: TRBJ2-1
D gene: TRBD2
clone size: .
V gene: TRBV10-3
CDR3 protein: CAINSGTSNEQFF
CDR3 DNA: TGTGCCATCAATTCCGGGACTAGCAATGAGCAGTTCTTC

J gene: TRBJ2-7
D gene: TRBD1
clone size: few
V gene: TRBV20-1
CDR3 protein: CSAQDRGSYEQYF
CDR3 DNA: TGCAGTGCCCAGGACAGGGGCTCGTACGAGCAGTACTTC

J gene: TRBJ2-1
D gene: .
clone size: few
V gene: TRBV30
CDR3 protein: CAWSDNYEQFF
CDR3 DNA: TGTGCCTGGAGTGACAATTATGAGCAGTTCTTC

J gene: TRBJ2-5
D gene: .
clone size: few
V gene: TRBV7-2
CDR3 protein: CASNPASGAQETQYF
CDR3 DNA: TGTGCCAGCAACCCTGCCTCAGGGGCGCAAGAGACCCAGTACTTC

J gene: TRBJ2-4
D gene: .
clone size: few
V gene: TRBV3-1
CDR3 protein: CASSPIRDSGRRLYF
CDR3 DNA: TGTGCCAGCAGCCCTATTAGGGACTCGGGAAGACGGCTCTACTTC

J gene: TRBJ2-5
D gene: TRBD2
clone size: few
V gene: TRBV5-1
CDR3 protein: CASSLRTSGSNQETQYF
CDR3 DNA: TGCGCCAGCAGCTTGAGAACTAGCGGGAGTAACCAAGAGACCCAGTACTTC

J gene: TRBJ2-7
D gene: TRBD1
clone size: few
V gene: TRBV4-2
CDR3 protein: CASSHPGQDGTAYEQYF
CDR3 DNA: TGTGCCAGCAGCCATCCCGGACAGGATGGTACAGCCTACGAGCAGTACTTC

J gene: TRBJ2-1
D gene: TRBD1
clone size: .
V gene: TRBV7-9
CDR3 protein: CASSLGTGLDEQFF
CDR3 DNA: TGTGCCAGCAGCTTAGGGACAGGGTTGGATGAGCAGTTCTTC

J gene: TRBJ2-7
D gene: TRBD1
clone size: .
V gene: TRBV9
CDR3 protein: CASSVEPRTGHEQYF
CDR3 DNA: TGTGCCAGCAGCGTAGAACCCCGGACAGGGCACGAGCAGTACTTC

J gene: TRBJ1-4
D gene: .
clone size: .
V gene: TRBV20-1
CDR3 protein: CSARDLRQSNEKLFF
CDR3 DNA: TGCAGTGCTAGAGATCTTAGGCAGAGTAATGAAAAACTGTTTTTT

J gene: TRBJ2-1
D gene: .
clone size: few
V gene: TRBV29-1
CDR3 protein: CSVALAVASNEQFF
CDR3 DNA: TGCAGCGTGGCGCTAGCAGTAGCTTCCAATGAGCAGTTCTTC

J gene: TRBJ2-1
D gene: .
clone size: .
V gene: TRBV29-1
CDR3 protein: CSVGPWEFF
CDR3 DNA: TGCAGCGTTGGGCCCTGGGAGTTCTTC

J gene: TRBJ2-7
D gene: .
clone size: .
V gene: TRBV19
CDR3 protein: CASSMDSGPSYEQYF
CDR3 DNA: TGTGCCAGTAGTATGGATTCCGGTCCTTCCTACGAGCAGTACTTC

J gene: TRBJ2-1
D gene: .
clone size: .
V gene: TRBV29-1
CDR3 protein: CSVAPENNEQFF
CDR3 DNA: TGCAGCGTTGCCCCGGAGAACAATGAGCAGTTCTTC

J gene: TRBJ1-1
D gene: TRBD1
clone size: .
V gene: TRBV29-1
CDR3 protein: CSVVTGLATEAFF
CDR3 DNA: TGCAGCGTCGTGACAGGGTTGGCCACTGAAGCTTTCTTT

J gene: TRBJ2-7
D gene: .
clone size: .
V gene: TRBV5-1
CDR3 protein: CASSFRDKTGEQYF
CDR3 DNA: TGCGCCAGCAGCTTCCGGGACAAAACGGGCGAGCAGTACTTC

J gene: TRBJ2-1
D gene: .
clone size: .
V gene: TRBV5-1
CDR3 protein: CASGQSGGNEQFF
CDR3 DNA: TGCGCCAGCGGACAATCCGGTGGAAATGAGCAGTTCTTC

J gene: TRBJ2-1
D gene: .
clone size: .
V gene: TRBV7-2
CDR3 protein: CASSRDSPYEQFF
CDR3 DNA: TGTGCCAGCAGCCGGGACTCCCCCTACGAGCAGTTCTTC

J gene: TRBJ2-7
D gene: TRBD1
clone size: .
V gene: TRBV25-1
CDR3 protein: CASSYWDRVTKNEQYF
CDR3 DNA: TGTGCCAGCAGTTATTGGGACAGGGTAACGAAAAACGAGCAGTACTTC

J gene: TRBJ1-2
D gene: .
clone size: .
V gene: TRBV19
CDR3 protein: CASSIGQGSGYTF
CDR3 DNA: TGTGCCAGTAGTATCGGGCAGGGGTCTGGCTACACCTTC

J gene: TRBJ2-7
D gene: .
clone size: .
V gene: TRBV5-5
CDR3 protein: CASSTTPNYEQYF
CDR3 DNA: TGTGCCAGCAGCACGACACCGAACTACGAGCAGTACTTC

J gene: TRBJ2-5
D gene: .
clone size: .
V gene: TRBV5-1
CDR3 protein: CASSFGAGIWETQYF
CDR3 DNA: TGCGCCAGCAGCTTCGGGGCGGGGATTTGGGAGACCCAGTACTTC

J gene: TRBJ2-4
D gene: TRBD1
clone size: once
V gene: TRBV6-2/TRBV6-3
CDR3 protein: CASRLSGTGGQEQYF
CDR3 DNA: TGTGCCAGCAGGCTCTCCGGGACAGGGGGCCAAGAGCAGTACTTC